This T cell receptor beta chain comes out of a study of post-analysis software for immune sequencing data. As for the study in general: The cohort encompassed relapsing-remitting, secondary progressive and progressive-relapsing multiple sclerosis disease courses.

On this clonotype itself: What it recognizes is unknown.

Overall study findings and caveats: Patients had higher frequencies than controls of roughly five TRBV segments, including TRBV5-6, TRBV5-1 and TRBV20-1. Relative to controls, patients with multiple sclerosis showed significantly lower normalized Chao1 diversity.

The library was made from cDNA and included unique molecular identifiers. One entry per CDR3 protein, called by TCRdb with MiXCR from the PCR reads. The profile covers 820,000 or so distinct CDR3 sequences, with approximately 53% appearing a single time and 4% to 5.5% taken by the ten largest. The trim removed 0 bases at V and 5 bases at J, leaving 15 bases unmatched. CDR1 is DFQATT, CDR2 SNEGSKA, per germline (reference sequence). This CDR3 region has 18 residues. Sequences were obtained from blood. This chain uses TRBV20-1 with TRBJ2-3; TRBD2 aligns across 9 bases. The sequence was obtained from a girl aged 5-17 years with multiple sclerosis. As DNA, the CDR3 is TGCAGTGCTAGAGATCTGTTGGAAGGCGGGAGGGTAGTAGATACGCAGTATTTT. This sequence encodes CSARDLLEGGRVVDTQYF.